This T cell receptor beta chain originates from a study of CD8+ T cells in alopecia areata. Overall study: Treated patients were given 5 to 10 mg oral tofacitinib twice daily.

Study-wide findings and caveats: Many expanded lesional clones remained in scalp and blood on tofacitinib. As there was one nonresponder, how baseline CD8+ expansion relates to response remains uncertain. Treatment with tofacitinib significantly lowered scalp clonality and reduced expanded CD8+ clones among the top 100.

Treatment in this sample: oral pan-JAK inhibitor, 5-10 mg twice daily. Sequencing relied on a cDNA template that was reverse transcribed from extracted RNA. Sequencing used immunoSEQ multiplex PCR; TCRdb keeps in-frame clones, though not all of them. This table holds 60,000 to 90,000 clones, roughly 66% found once. This clone came up many times. Its cognate antigen is unknown. This CDR3 contains 16 residues. Trimming removed 4 bases from V and 4 bases from J; junction bases left unmatched: 11. The germline gives CDR1 ENHRY, CDR2 SYGVKD. This specimen was CD8+ T cells sorted from blood, taken at week 24, from a patient treated with tofacitinib. The rearrangement uses TRBV10-3 and TRBJ2-3; 7 nucleotides line up with TRBD1. This clonotype originated in a human donor with alopecia areata. CDR3 loop: CAISVTLDRVPDTQYF. Here the CDR3 DNA reads TGTGCCATCAGTGTTACCTTAGACAGGGTCCCAGATACGCAGTATTTT.